Detailed here is one TCR beta chain. No antigen is known for it. This CDR3 spans 15 amino acids. Per the germline V gene, CDR1 is GTSNPN and CDR2 is SVGIG (reference sequence). V was shortened by 1 base and J by 4 bases, with 17 bases between the two germline ends. The data are from a study of cytomegalovirus exposure and HLA in healthy donors. Study-level results: What was likely a sequencing artifact was a cluster of highly shared sequence variants. It was reportedly the case that the classifier diagnosed cytomegalovirus status with high specificity and sensitivity. Analyses of presence/absence relied on an assumption of roughly uniform sequencing depth across donors. DRB1 showed the most TCR associations and HLA-C the fewest in a later analysis, as rates varied by HLA locus.

Primers for the PCR totalled 60 Vbeta and 13 Jbeta. Only in-frame clones appear in the TCRdb table, and some are missing; sequencing was by immunoSEQ multiplex PCR. The profile covers fewer than 350,000 clones, with 70% to 90% appearing a single time and approximately 2% taken by the ten largest. The rearrangement uses TRBV30 and TRBJ2-7; tentative D call: TRBD2 (6 bases). The TCR was taken from a woman aged 18-35 years in good health and CMV-seronegative. The sample comprised PBMCs. The CDR3 DNA is TGTGCCTGGAGTGAAATTCGGGGGTCCTGGTACGAGCAGTACTTC. It specifies CAWSEIRGSWYEQYF.